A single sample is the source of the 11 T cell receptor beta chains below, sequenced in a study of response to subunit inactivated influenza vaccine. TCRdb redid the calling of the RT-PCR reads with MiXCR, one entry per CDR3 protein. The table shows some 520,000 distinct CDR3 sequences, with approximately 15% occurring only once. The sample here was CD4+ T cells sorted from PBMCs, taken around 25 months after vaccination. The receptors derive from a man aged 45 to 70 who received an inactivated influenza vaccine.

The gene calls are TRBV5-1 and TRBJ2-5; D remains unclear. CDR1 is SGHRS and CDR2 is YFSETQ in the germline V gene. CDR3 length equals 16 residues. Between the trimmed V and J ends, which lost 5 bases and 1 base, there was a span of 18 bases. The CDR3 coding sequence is TGCGCCAGCAGTAACGGAAGGAAATTCCCCCAAGAGACCCAGTACTTC. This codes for CASSNGRKFPQETQYF.

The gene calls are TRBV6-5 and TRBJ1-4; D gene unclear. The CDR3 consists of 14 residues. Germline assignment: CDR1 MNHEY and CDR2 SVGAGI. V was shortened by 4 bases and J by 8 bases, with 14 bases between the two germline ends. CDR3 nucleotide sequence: TGTGCCAGCAGTTCCGGGTCGCCTCGGGAAAAACTGTTTTTT. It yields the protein CASSSGSPREKLFF.

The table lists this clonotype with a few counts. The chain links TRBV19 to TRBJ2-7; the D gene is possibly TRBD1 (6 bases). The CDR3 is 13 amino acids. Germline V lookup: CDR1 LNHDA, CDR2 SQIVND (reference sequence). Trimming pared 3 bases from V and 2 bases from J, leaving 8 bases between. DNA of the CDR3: TGTGCCAGTAGTATCGGGACAACCTACGAGCAGTACTTC. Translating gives CASSIGTTYEQYF.

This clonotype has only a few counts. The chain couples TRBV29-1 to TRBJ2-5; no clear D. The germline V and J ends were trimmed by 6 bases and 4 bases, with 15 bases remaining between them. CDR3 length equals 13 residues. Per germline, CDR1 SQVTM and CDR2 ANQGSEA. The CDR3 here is CSVAVRLRETQYF. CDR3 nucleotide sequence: TGCAGCGTGGCAGTCAGACTTAGAGAGACCCAGTACTTC.

The CDR3, as DNA: TGTGCCAGCACTCCGGGACAGGGGTACTACGAGCAGTACTTC. Protein product: CASTPGQGYYEQYF. The chain uses TRBV28 and TRBJ2-7, with 10 bases fitting TRBD1. V lost 7 bases to trimming and J lost 3 bases; unmatched junction nucleotides: 6. From germline, CDR1 is MDHEN and CDR2 SYDVKM. CDR3 length: 14 amino acids.

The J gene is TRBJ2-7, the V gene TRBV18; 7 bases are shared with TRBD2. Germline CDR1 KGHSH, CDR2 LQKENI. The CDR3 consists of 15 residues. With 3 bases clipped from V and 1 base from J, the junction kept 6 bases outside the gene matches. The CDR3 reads CASSPSSGISYEQYF. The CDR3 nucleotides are TGTGCCAGCTCACCTTCAAGCGGGATATCCTACGAGCAGTACTTC.

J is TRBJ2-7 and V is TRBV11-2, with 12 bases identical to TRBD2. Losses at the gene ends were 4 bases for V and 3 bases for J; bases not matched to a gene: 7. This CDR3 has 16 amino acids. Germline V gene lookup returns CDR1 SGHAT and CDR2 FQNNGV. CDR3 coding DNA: TGTGCCAGCAGCTACCGACTAGCGGGGGTGCGCTACGAGCAGTACTTC. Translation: CASSYRLAGVRYEQYF. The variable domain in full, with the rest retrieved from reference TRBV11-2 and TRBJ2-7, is EAGVAQSPRYKIIEKRQSVAFWCNPISGHATLYWYQQILGQGPKLLIQFQNNGVVDDSQLPKDRFSAERLKGVDSTLKIQPAKLEDSAVYLCASSYRLAGVRYEQYFGPGTRLTVT.

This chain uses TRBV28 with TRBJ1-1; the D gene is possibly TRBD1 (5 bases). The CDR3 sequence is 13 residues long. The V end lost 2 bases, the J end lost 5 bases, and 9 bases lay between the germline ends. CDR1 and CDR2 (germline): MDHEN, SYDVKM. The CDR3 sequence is CASSLQGWTEAFF. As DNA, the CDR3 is TGTGCCAGCAGTTTACAGGGATGGACTGAAGCTTTCTTT.

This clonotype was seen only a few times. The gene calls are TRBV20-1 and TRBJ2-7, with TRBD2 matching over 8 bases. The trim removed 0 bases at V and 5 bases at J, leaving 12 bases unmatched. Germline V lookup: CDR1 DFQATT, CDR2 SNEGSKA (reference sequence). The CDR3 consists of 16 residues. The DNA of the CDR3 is TGCAGTGCTAGAGACCCCACAGCGGGGGCAGTGAACGAGCAGTACTTC. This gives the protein CSARDPTAGAVNEQYF.

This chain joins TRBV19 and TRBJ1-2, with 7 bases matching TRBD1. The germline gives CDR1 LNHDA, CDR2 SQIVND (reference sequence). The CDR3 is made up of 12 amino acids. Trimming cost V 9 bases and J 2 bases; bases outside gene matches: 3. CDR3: CASGQVNYGYTF. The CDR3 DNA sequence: TGTGCCAGCGGACAGGTGAACTATGGCTACACCTTC. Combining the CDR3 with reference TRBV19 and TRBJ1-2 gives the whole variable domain DGGITQSPKYLFRKEGQNVTLSCEQNLNHDAMYWYRQDPGQGLRLIYYSQIVNDFQKGDIAEGYSVSREKKESFPLTVTSAQKNPTAFYLCASGQVNYGYTFGSGTRLTVV.

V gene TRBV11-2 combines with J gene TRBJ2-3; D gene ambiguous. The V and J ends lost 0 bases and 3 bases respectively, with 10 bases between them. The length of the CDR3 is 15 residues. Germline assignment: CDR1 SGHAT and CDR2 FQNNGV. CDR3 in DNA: TGTGCCAGCAGCTTAGAAGATTCGGAAACAGATACGCAGTATTTT. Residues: CASSLEDSETDTQYF. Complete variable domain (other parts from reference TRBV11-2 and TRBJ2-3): EAGVAQSPRYKIIEKRQSVAFWCNPISGHATLYWYQQILGQGPKLLIQFQNNGVVDDSQLPKDRFSAERLKGVDSTLKIQPAKLEDSAVYLCASSLEDSETDTQYFGPGTRLTVL.